The clone carrying this T cell receptor (beta chain) occurred a few times. The antigen is not known. These data come from a study of T-cell memory formation after mild COVID-19. Overall study results and limits: For contracting clones, CD4+ ones sat mainly in CM and EM, CD8+ in EMRA.

A single record per CDR3 protein comes from TCRdb applying MiXCR to the 5' RACE reads. There are more than 300,000 distinct CDR3 sequences in the sample; approximately 15% occur only once, and roughly 21% lies in the top ten. Trimming took off 1 base at V and 2 bases at J, with 8 bases between the two ends. The CDR3 spans 15 residues. Germline V lookup: CDR1 MGHRA, CDR2 YSYEKL. The receptor was isolated from a man aged 18 to 35 who had mild COVID-19 (a few samples of this study predate the infection). Cell type and time point are not known. The chain links TRBV4-1 to TRBJ1-4; D not certain. The sequenced sample consisted of PBMCs or a T cell subset sorted from them (not recorded which). The chain's CDR3 is CASSQAYGTNEKLFF. CDR3 DNA sequence: TGCGCCAGCAGCCAAGCTTACGGCACTAATGAAAAACTGTTTTTT.